Below, 9 T cell receptor beta chains from the same sample are listed, as sequenced in a study of radiotherapy plus CTLA-4 blockade in lung cancer. The method was immunoSEQ multiplex PCR; TCRdb's version includes in-frame clones alone and lacks a portion of them. The data hold 75,000 to 100,000 clones, with about 86% observed a single time. This specimen was peripheral blood, taken from a patient treated with radiotherapy plus ipilimumab. The receptor set was obtained from a human donor with non-small cell lung cancer that progressed on radiotherapy plus ipilimumab.

This sequence joins TRBV7-2 and TRBJ2-5, with unresolved D. The CDR3 spans 11 residues. V gave up 5 bases and J gave up 5 bases, with 6 bases separating them. CDR1 and CDR2 (germline): SGHTA, FQGNSA. The CDR3 protein is CASSRAETQYF. DNA for the CDR3: TGTGCCAGCAGCCGGGCGGAGACCCAGTACTTC.

The chain has TRBV5-1 and TRBJ2-3; D unclear. With 0 bases removed from V and 4 bases from J, the gap between germline ends came to 6 bases. Germline V gene sequence: CDR1 SGHRS, CDR2 YFSETQ. The CDR3 runs 13 residues. CDR3 sequence reads: CASSLDGADTQYF. In nucleotides, the CDR3 is TGCGCCAGCAGCTTGGATGGTGCAGATACGCAGTATTTT.

The chain couples TRBV5-8 to TRBJ2-7; D gene unclear. With 0 bases removed from V and 3 bases from J, the gap between germline ends came to 4 bases. The CDR3 sequence is 12 residues long. Germline assignment: CDR1 SGHTS and CDR2 YDEGEE. CDR3 in DNA: TGTGCCAGCAGCTTGGCGATCTACGAGCAGTACTTC. It specifies CASSLAIYEQYF.

This chain links TRBV29-1 with TRBJ1-2; 9 positions match TRBD1. The germline gives CDR1 SQVTM, CDR2 ANQGSEA. The CDR3 is 14 amino acids. V shed 4 bases and J 6 bases; nucleotides not matched to a gene: 9. The CDR3 DNA reads as TGCAGCGTTGGGGAGACAGGGGGTTGGAATGGCTACACCTTC. It translates to CSVGETGGWNGYTF. Based on the CDR3 plus reference TRBV29-1 and TRBJ1-2, the full variable domain is SAVISQKPSRDICQRGTSLTIQCQVDSQVTMMFWYRQQPGQSLTLIATANQGSEATYESGFVIDKFPISRPNLTFSTLTVSNMSPEDSSIYLCSVGETGGWNGYTFGSGTRLTVV.

CDR3 amino acids: CASSIDRKMNTEAFF. The CDR3 nucleotides read TGTGCCAGTAGTATTGATCGTAAGATGAACACTGAAGCTTTCTTT. This rearrangement joins TRBV19 to TRBJ1-1, with D unresolved. V gave up 3 bases and J gave up 0 bases, with 11 bases separating them. CDR3 length equals 15 residues. CDR1 is LNHDA, CDR2 SQIVND, per germline (reference sequence). Looking up the rest from reference TRBV19 and TRBJ1-1 gives the full variable domain: DGGITQSPKYLFRKEGQNVTLSCEQNLNHDAMYWYRQDPGQGLRLIYYSQIVNDFQKGDIAEGYSVSREKKESFPLTVTSAQKNPTAFYLCASSIDRKMNTEAFFGQGTRLTVV.

This chain links TRBV19 with TRBJ2-3, with D maybe TRBD2 (6 bases). Germline lookup yields CDR1 LNHDA and CDR2 SQIVND (reference sequence). The CDR3 is 16 residues long. V was trimmed by 5 bases and J by 3 bases, leaving 18 bases between them. The CDR3 DNA reads as TGTGCCAGTAGTGGGGGGACTGGGAGCTTGACAGATACGCAGTATTTT. It specifies CASSGGTGSLTDTQYF.

The chain has TRBV7-6 and TRBJ1-1; 7 bases are a match to TRBD1. The CDR3 consists of 15 residues. V gave up 5 bases and J gave up 3 bases; unmatched junction bases: 9. Germline V gene sequence: CDR1 SGHVS, CDR2 FNYEAQ. Here the CDR3 reads CASSQTRGQHTEAFF. CDR3 nucleotides: TGTGCCAGCAGCCAAACACGGGGACAGCACACTGAAGCTTTCTTT.

The genes are TRBV18 and TRBJ2-5, with TRBD1 identical over 8 bases. Matching the DNA end better, TRBJ2-7 makes the J call doubtful. The CDR3 runs to 14 residues. Germline-derived CDR1 and CDR2 are KGHSH and LQKENI. The CDR3 DNA reads as TGTGCCAGCTCACCCGATCAGGGGGCTTACGAGCAGTACTTC. Its protein product is CASSPDQGAYEQYF.

The rearrangement uses TRBV9 and TRBJ2-3; the match to TRBD2 covers 12 bases. Germline CDR1 reads SGDLS; CDR2 reads YYNGEE. This CDR3 comprises 18 residues. V dropped 0 bases and J dropped 4; count of bases not matched to a gene: 9. The CDR3 is CASSVALLGTSGSDTQYF. As DNA, the CDR3 is TGTGCCAGCAGCGTAGCCTTACTCGGGACTAGCGGGTCAGATACGCAGTATTTT.